This T cell receptor beta chain was sequenced during a study of regulatory T cells in long-lasting Graves disease. V was shortened by 5 bases and J by 3 bases, with 16 bases between the two germline ends. CDR3 length: 15 residues. Germline V gene sequence: CDR1 SEHNR, CDR2 FQNEAQ (reference sequence). CDR3 regions were amplified by Arm-PCR using iRepertoire HTBI primers to build TCR beta libraries. TCRdb processed the multiplex PCR reads anew with MiXCR; each CDR3 protein has one entry. Among around 300,000 distinct CDR3 sequences listed, 20% to 25% were seen once. This clonotype was counted between two and nine times. Indicated time point: persistent/refractory GD, antithyroid drugs over 5 years with positive TRAb. Preparation of the TCR library used RNA extracted from PBMCs.

This rearrangement joins TRBV7-9 to TRBJ1-2; TRBD1 is a possible D gene (6 bases). The sample in question was peripheral blood mononuclear cells (PBMCs), obtained when the disease was refractory, from a patient treated with antithyroid drugs. The receptor comes from a female donor with Graves disease. The CDR3 sequence is CASSPIGGGHYGYTF. CDR3 nucleotides: TGTGCCAGCAGCCCCATCGGGGGGGGCCACTATGGCTACACCTTC. The whole variable domain, remainder taken from reference TRBV7-9 and TRBJ1-2, is DTGVSQNPRHKITKRGQNVTFRCDPISEHNRLYWYRQTLGQGPEFLTYFQNEAQLEKSRLLSDRFSAERPKGSFSTLEIQRTEQGDSAMYLCASSPIGGGHYGYTFGSGTRLTVV.